The rows below give T cell receptor beta chains drawn from one sample of a study of CD8+CD57+ T cells in acquired aplastic anemia. Each CDR3 protein gets one entry after TCRdb re-called the reads with MiXCR. The sample records around 50,000 distinct CDR3 sequences, roughly three fifths being singletons. The sequencing sample was made of sorted CD4+, CD8+, or CD8+CD57+ T cells (not recorded which) from PBMCs. The receptor source for this set is a human donor with aplastic anemia. CDR3s include the opening cysteine and the closing phenylalanine or tryptophan. The D gene is left open where the match is weak. Size values are once, few and many counts, or a class for expanded clones, and some rows have none.

>TRBJ1-2|many|TRBV4-1|TRBD1
CASSFRTGKLDGYTF
TGCGCCAGCAGCTTCCGGACAGGGAAACTGGATGGCTACACCTTC
>TRBJ1-1|.|TRBV7-6|.
CASSLISGTTPAFF
TGTGCCAGCAGCTTAATCTCCGGGACTACTCCAGCTTTCTTT
>TRBJ1-6|many|TRBV9|TRBD1
CASSVEGAGNSPLHF
TGTGCCAGCAGCGTAGAGGGGGCCGGTAATTCACCCCTCCACTTT
>TRBJ1-4|.|TRBV7-3|.
CASSLEGWRGTEKLFF
TGTGCCAGCAGCTTAGAGGGGTGGAGAGGGACTGAAAAACTGTTTTTT
>TRBJ1-2|few|TRBV2|.
CASSGTDNYGYTF
TGTGCCAGCAGCGGGACGGATAACTATGGCTACACCTTC
>TRBJ1-1|.|TRBV19|.
CASSILGGNTEAFF
TGTGCCAGTAGCATCCTCGGCGGTAACACTGAAGCTTTCTTT
>TRBJ2-1|many|TRBV20-1|TRBD2
CSARGGGDYNEQFF
TGCAGTGCTAGAGGGGGGGGGGATTACAATGAGCAGTTCTTC
>TRBJ2-5|.|TRBV24-1|TRBD1
CATSDAPGQQETQYF
TGTGCCACCAGTGATGCACCGGGACAGCAAGAGACCCAGTACTTC
>TRBJ2-1|few|TRBV7-9|TRBD2
CASTGGAFEQFF
TGTGCCAGCACCGGGGGGGCGTTTGAGCAGTTCTTC
>TRBJ1-2|.|TRBV10-3|.
CAISEDRNYGYTF
TGTGCCATCAGTGAGGACAGAAACTATGGCTACACCTTC
>TRBJ2-3|many|TRBV20-1|.
CSARDQGSDTQYF
TGCAGTGCTAGAGATCAAGGCTCAGATACGCAGTATTTT
>TRBJ2-7|.|TRBV15|.
CATSRDFTPTYEQYF
TGTGCCACCAGCAGAGATTTTACGCCAACCTACGAGCAGTACTTC
>TRBJ2-3|.|TRBV29-1|.
CSVEDLSDTQYF
TGCAGCGTTGAAGATCTGTCAGATACGCAGTATTTT
>TRBJ2-7|.|TRBV20-1|TRBD1
CSARGQLTYEQYF
TGCAGTGCCAGGGGACAGCTAACCTACGAGCAGTACTTC
>TRBJ1-2|few|TRBV10-3|.
CAISEGTNYGYTF
TGTGCCATCAGTGAAGGGACTAACTATGGCTACACCTTC
>TRBJ2-1|.|TRBV19|TRBD1
CASGQGAPFF
TGTGCCAGTGGACAGGGGGCACCGTTCTTC
>TRBJ1-1|.|TRBV7-9|.
CASSLVSEAFF
TGTGCCAGCAGCTTAGTTTCTGAAGCTTTCTTT
>TRBJ1-6|.|TRBV29-1|.
CSAVAGGSYNSPLHF
TGCAGCGCGGTTGCCGGGGGGTCCTATAATTCACCCCTCCACTTT
>TRBJ2-3|.|TRBV5-1|.
CASSLAGIGTDTQYF
TGCGCCAGCAGCTTGGCCGGGATCGGCACAGATACGCAGTATTTT
>TRBJ2-7|few|TRBV5-8|.
CASTRNGQGIYEQYF
TGTGCCAGCACCCGAAATGGGCAGGGGATCTACGAGCAGTACTTC
>TRBJ2-1|.|TRBV19|TRBD1
CASSRDREYNEQFF
TGTGCCAGTAGCCGGGACAGGGAGTACAATGAGCAGTTCTTC